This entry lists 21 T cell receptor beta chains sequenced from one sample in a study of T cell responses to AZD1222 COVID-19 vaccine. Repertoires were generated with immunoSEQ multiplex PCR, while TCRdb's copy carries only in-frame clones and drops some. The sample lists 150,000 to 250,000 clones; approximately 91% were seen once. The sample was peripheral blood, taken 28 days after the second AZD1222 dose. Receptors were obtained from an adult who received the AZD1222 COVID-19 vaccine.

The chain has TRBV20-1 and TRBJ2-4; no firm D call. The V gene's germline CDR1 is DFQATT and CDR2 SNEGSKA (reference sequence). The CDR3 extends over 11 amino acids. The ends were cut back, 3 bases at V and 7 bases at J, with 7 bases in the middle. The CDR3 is CSASRWNIQYF. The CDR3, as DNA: TGCAGTGCTAGTAGGTGGAACATTCAGTACTTC.

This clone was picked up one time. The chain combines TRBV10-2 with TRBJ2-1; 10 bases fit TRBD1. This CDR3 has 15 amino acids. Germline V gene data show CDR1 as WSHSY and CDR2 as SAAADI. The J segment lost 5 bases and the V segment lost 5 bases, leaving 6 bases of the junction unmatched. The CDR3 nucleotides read TGCGCCAGCAGTCAAGACAGGGGGCGCCACAATGAGCAGTTCTTC. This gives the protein CASSQDRGRHNEQFF.

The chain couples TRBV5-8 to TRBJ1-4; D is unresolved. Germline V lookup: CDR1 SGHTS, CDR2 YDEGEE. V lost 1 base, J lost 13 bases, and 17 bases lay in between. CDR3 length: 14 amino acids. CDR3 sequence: CASSLSGEAYGLFF. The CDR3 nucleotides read TGTGCCAGCAGCTTGAGCGGAGAGGCCTATGGACTGTTTTTT.

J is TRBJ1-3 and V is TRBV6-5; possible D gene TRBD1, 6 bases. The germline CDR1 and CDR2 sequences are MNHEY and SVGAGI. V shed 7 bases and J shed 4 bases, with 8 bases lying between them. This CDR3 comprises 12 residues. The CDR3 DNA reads TGTGCCAGCACGGGGGCAGGAAACACCATATATTTT. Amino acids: CASTGAGNTIYF.

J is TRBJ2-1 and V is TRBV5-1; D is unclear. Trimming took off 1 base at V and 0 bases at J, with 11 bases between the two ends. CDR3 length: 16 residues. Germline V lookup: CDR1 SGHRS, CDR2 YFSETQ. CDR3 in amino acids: CASSLTASFSYNEQFF. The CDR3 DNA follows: TGCGCCAGCAGCTTGACGGCCTCCTTCTCCTACAATGAGCAGTTCTTC.

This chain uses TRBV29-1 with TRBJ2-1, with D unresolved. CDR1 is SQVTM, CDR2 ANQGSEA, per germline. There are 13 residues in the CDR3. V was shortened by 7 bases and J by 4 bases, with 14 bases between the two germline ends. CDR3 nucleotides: TGCAGCGCTGAGACGGGCTCGTACAATGAGCAGTTCTTC. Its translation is CSAETGSYNEQFF.

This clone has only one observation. This CDR3 is CASSTSGYTDTQYF. The CDR3 bases are TGTGCCAGCAGTACAAGCGGTTACACAGATACGCAGTATTTT. The chain is built from TRBV6-5 and TRBJ2-3, with a possible D match to TRBD2 (5 bases). V gave up 5 bases and J gave up 2 bases, with 11 bases separating them. The CDR3 length is 14 residues. CDR1 and CDR2 (germline): MNHEY, SVGAGI.

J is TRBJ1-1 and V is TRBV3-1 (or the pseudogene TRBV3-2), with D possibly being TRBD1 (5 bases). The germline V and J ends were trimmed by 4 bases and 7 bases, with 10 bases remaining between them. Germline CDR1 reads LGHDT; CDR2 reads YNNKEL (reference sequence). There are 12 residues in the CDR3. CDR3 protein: CASSRGEREAFF. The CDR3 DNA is TGTGCCAGCAGCCGGGGGGAACGTGAAGCTTTCTTT.

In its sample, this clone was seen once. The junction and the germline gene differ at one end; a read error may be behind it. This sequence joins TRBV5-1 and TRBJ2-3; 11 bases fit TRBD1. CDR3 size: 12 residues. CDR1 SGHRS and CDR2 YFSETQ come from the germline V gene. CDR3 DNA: TGCGCCAGCAGCTCGGACAGGGGGCGCATAAATTTT. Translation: CASSSDRGRINF.

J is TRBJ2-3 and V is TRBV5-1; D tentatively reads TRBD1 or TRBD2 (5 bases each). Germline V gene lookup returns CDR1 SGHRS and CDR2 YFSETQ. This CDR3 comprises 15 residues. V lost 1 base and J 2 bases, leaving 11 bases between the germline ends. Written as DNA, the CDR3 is TGCGCCAGCAGCTTGTTCGGGGCTAACACAGATACGCAGTATTTT. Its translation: CASSLFGANTDTQYF.

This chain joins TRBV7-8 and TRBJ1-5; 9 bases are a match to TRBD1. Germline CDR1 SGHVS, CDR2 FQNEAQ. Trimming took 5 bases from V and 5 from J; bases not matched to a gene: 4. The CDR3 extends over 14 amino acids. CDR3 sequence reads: CASSEGQGDQPQHF. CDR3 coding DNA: TGTGCCAGCAGCGAGGGACAGGGCGATCAGCCCCAGCATTTT.

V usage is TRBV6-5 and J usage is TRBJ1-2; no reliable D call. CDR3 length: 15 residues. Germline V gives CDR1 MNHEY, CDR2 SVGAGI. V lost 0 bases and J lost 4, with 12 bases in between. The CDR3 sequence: CASSYSSGLLYGYTF. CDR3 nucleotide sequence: TGTGCCAGCAGTTACTCCTCCGGGTTACTCTATGGCTACACCTTC.

As DNA, the CDR3 is TGTGCCGGGAAGGGGGGTGAGACCCAGTACTTC. It yields the protein CAGKGGETQYF. The chain recombines TRBV30 with TRBJ2-5, with D possibly called TRBD1 or TRBD2 (6 bases each). This CDR3 is built from 11 residues. V lost 8 bases and J 5 bases, leaving 12 bases between the germline ends. The V gene's germline CDR1 is GTSNPN and CDR2 SVGIG (reference sequence).

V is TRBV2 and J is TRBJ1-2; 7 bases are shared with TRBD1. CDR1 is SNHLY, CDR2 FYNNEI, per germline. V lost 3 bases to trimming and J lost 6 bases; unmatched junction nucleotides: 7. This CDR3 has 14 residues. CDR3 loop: CASSETGRGDGYTF. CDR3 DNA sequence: TGTGCCAGCAGTGAGACAGGGAGGGGGGATGGCTACACCTTC.

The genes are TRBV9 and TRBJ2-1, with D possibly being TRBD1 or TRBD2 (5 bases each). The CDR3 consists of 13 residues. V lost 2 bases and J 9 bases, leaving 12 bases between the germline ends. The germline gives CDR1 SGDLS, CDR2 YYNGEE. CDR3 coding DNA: TGTGCCAGCAGCGTTACTGGGACGGCTGAGCAGTTCTTC. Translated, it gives CASSVTGTAEQFF. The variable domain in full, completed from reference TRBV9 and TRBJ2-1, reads DSGVTQTPKHLITATGQRVTLRCSPRSGDLSVYWYQQSLDQGLQFLIQYYNGEERAKGNILERFSAQQFPDLHSELNLSSLELGDSALYFCASSVTGTAEQFFGPGTRLTVL.

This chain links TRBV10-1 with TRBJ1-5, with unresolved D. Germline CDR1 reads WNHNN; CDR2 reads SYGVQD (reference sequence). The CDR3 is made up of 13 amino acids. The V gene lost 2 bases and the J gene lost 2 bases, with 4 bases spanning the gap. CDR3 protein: CASSEVGNQPQHF. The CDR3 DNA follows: TGCGCCAGCAGTGAGGTAGGCAATCAGCCCCAGCATTTT.

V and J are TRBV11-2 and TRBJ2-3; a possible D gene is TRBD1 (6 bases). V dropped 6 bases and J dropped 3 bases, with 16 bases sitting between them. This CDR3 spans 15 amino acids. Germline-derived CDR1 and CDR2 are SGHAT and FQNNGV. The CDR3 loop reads CASSGRGRGTDTQYF. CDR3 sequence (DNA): TGTGCCAGCAGTGGCAGGGGAAGAGGGACAGATACGCAGTATTTT.

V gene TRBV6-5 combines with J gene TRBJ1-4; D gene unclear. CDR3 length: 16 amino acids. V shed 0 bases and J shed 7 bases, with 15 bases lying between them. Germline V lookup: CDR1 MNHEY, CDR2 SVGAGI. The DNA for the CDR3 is TGTGCCAGCAGTTACTCGAACCGGGGAGAAGGTGAAAAACTGTTTTTT. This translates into CASSYSNRGEGEKLFF.

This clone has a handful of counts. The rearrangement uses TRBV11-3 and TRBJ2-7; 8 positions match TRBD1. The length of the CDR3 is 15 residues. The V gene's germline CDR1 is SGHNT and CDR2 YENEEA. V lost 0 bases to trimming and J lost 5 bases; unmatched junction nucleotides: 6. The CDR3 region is CASSLEWSGGHEQYF. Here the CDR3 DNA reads TGTGCCAGCAGCTTAGAGTGGTCAGGGGGCCACGAGCAGTACTTC.

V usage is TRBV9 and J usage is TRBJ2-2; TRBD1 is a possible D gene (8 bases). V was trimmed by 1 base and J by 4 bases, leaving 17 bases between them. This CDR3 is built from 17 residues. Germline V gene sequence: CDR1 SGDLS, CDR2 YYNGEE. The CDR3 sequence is CASSVLYTGGATGELFF. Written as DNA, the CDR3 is TGTGCCAGCAGCGTACTGTACACAGGGGGGGCCACCGGGGAGCTGTTTTTT.

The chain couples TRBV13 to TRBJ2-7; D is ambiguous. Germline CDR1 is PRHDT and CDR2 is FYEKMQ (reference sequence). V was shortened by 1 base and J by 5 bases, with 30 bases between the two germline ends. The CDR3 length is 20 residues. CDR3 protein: CASSLVFGNRPLSNKHEQYF. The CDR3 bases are TGTGCCAGCAGCTTAGTCTTCGGCAACCGACCCCTCTCAAACAAACACGAGCAGTACTTC.